The 11 T cell receptor beta chains presented below share a single source sample, sequenced in a study of cytomegalovirus exposure and HLA in healthy donors. With 60 Vbeta and 13 Jbeta primers, the PCR was carried out. Sequencing was performed with immunoSEQ multiplex PCR; in TCRdb, only in-frame clones are kept and a portion is missing. The sample carries some 130,000 clones, roughly 85% recorded once. Sequenced input: PBMCs. Every receptor here comes from a man in his forties in good health and CMV-seropositive.

J is TRBJ1-6 and V is TRBV25-1; no clear D gene. From germline, CDR1 is MGHDK and CDR2 SYGVNS. The V end lost 4 bases, the J end lost 9 bases, and 13 bases lay between the germline ends. CDR3 length: 14 residues. The CDR3 DNA reads TGTGCCAGCAGTGTAGCACGGTCTGGTTCACCCCTCCACTTT. Amino acid sequence: CASSVARSGSPLHF.

The chain is built from TRBV6-1 and TRBJ1-1, with 8 nucleotides matching TRBD1. Germline V CDR1 and CDR2: MNHNS, SASEGT. V shed 3 bases and J 0 bases; nucleotides not matched to a gene: 9. The CDR3 covers 17 residues. CDR3 in DNA: TGTGCCAGCAGTGATAGTTACAGGGGGTTAATGAACACTGAAGCTTTCTTT. Its protein is CASSDSYRGLMNTEAFF.

The chain joins TRBV7-3 to TRBJ1-1; a weak D match, TRBD1 (5 bases). This CDR3 has 15 residues. V lost 5 bases to trimming and J lost 2 bases, with 15 bases between them. Germline lookup yields CDR1 SGHTA and CDR2 FQGTGA. The CDR3: CASSLDTVRNTEAFF. DNA of the CDR3: TGTGCCAGCAGCCTGGACACAGTCCGAAACACTGAAGCTTTCTTT.

This rearrangement joins TRBV10-3 to TRBJ1-2; possibly TRBD1 for D (5 bases). The CDR3 consists of 13 residues. Looked up from germline, CDR1 is ENHRY and CDR2 is SYGVKD. The ends were cut back, 4 bases at V and 6 bases at J, with 12 bases in the middle. CDR3 DNA: TGTGCCATCAGTGGTGTTTGGGGGGATGGCTACACCTTC. This translates into CAISGVWGDGYTF.

The J gene is TRBJ2-7, the V gene TRBV6-1; D unresolved. The germline CDR1 and CDR2 sequences are MNHNS and SASEGT. The CDR3 is 15 residues long. The V end was cut by 2 bases, the J end by 0 bases, with 11 bases between. DNA for the CDR3: TGTGCCAGCAGTGAACCACTGACACACTCCTACGAGCAGTACTTC. Its translation is CASSEPLTHSYEQYF.

This clone showed up many times. This chain uses TRBV5-6 with TRBJ2-7; D possibly corresponds to TRBD2 (6 bases). CDR3 length: 16 residues. In germline, CDR1 is SGHDT, CDR2 YYEEEE. The V and J ends lost 5 bases and 0 bases respectively, with 18 bases between them. In DNA, the CDR3 is TGTGCCAGCAGTCAGGAGGAGGCGGGGAGCTCCTACGAGCAGTACTTC. Its protein is CASSQEEAGSSYEQYF.

J is TRBJ1-1 and V is TRBV23-1, with D perhaps matching TRBD1 (5 bases). TRBV23-1 is classed as an ORF, of uncertain function. This CDR3 has 18 residues. The germline V and J ends were trimmed by 0 bases and 1 base, with 18 bases remaining between them. For the CDR3, the DNA is TGCGCCAGCAGTCAATCAACGAGGACCAGGAGGGGGAACACTGAAGCTTTCTTT. Its protein is CASSQSTRTRRGNTEAFF.

The V gene is TRBV5-1, the J gene TRBJ2-3, with TRBD1 matching over 7 bases. V shed 0 bases, J shed 4 bases, and the junction held 8 bases outside the gene matches. This CDR3 spans 16 amino acids. CDR1 is SGHRS and CDR2 is YFSETQ in the germline V gene. The DNA for the CDR3 is TGCGCCAGCAGCTTGGCCGGAAGGGGGCGGCCAGATACGCAGTATTTT. As protein: CASSLAGRGRPDTQYF.

The chain links TRBV19 to TRBJ2-1, with 9 nucleotides matching TRBD2. The length of the CDR3 is 16 residues. The V gene's germline CDR1 is LNHDA and CDR2 SQIVND (reference sequence). V lost 6 bases and J lost 3; bases outside the gene matches: 9. The CDR3 is CASRHVSGRSYNEQFF. The CDR3 DNA follows: TGTGCCAGTAGGCACGTAAGCGGGAGGAGCTACAATGAGCAGTTCTTC.

The rearrangement uses TRBV15 and TRBJ1-4; D not certain. CDR3 size: 14 residues. V gave up 0 bases and J gave up 8 bases, with 10 bases separating them. Germline lookup yields CDR1 LNHNV and CDR2 YYDKDF (reference sequence). This chain's CDR3 is CATSRDGASEKLFF. For the CDR3, the DNA is TGTGCCACCAGCAGAGATGGAGCTAGCGAAAAACTGTTTTTT.

The chain has TRBV5-1 and TRBJ2-1, with TRBD2 matching 11 bases. This CDR3 comprises 16 residues. Looked up from germline, CDR1 is SGHRS and CDR2 is YFSETQ. V lost 4 bases and J lost 7; bases outside the gene matches: 10. The CDR3 is CASSPKTSGSWNEQFF. The CDR3 DNA reads TGCGCCAGCAGCCCCAAAACTAGCGGGAGTTGGAATGAGCAGTTCTTC.